The clone carrying this TCR beta chain has ten or more counts. What it binds is not known. This specimen comes from a study of CD8 T cells in ankylosing spondylitis. Findings and caveats of the study: The study identified a TCR beta motif of 7 or 8 highly homologous variants that appeared characteristic of ankylosing spondylitis blood. Disease-linked clones were reportedly significantly enriched in matched ankylosing spondylitis synovial fluid. Disease-linked clones bore a CD8+ phenotype and were relatively rare in peripheral blood.

TCRdb processed the 5' RACE reads anew with MiXCR; each CDR3 protein has one entry. The sample holds roughly 180,000 distinct CDR3 sequences, over 10% seen once. Germline assignment: CDR1 GTSNPN and CDR2 SVGIG (reference sequence). V lost 2 bases and J 4 bases, leaving 4 bases between the germline ends. The CDR3 spans 11 residues. This TCR was sampled from a female donor with ankylosing spondylitis or in good health (not recorded which). The sample consisted of blood, either unsorted or a sorted T cell fraction (not recorded which). The chain uses TRBV30 and TRBJ2-3; no reliable D call. CDR3 nucleotide sequence: TGTGCCTGGAGTCCTTCAGATACGCAGTATTTT. It specifies CAWSPSDTQYF.